This T cell receptor beta chain was profiled in a study of blood T cell repertoires in COVID-19. Study-level information: Sources were T cells, B-cell-depleted T cells, or PBMCs; the material itself was cDNA or gDNA.

This clone has only a few counts. Sequencing used immunoSEQ multiplex PCR; TCRdb keeps in-frame clones, though not all of them. The repertoire holds about 68,000 clones, 75% to 90% seen once, with approximately 8.4% in the top ten. The V gene end was trimmed by 3 bases and the J gene end by 5 bases; junction bases not matched to a gene: 5. This CDR3 region has 14 residues. Germline CDR1 and CDR2: LGHDT and YNNKEL (reference sequence). The sequencing sample was made of peripheral blood. This receptor was identified in a man aged 25 to 40 with acute or convalescent COVID-19. This chain joins TRBV3-1 (or the pseudogene TRBV3-2) and TRBJ2-7; 9 bases match TRBD1. The CDR3 spells CASSQGTGSHEQYF. The CDR3 DNA reads TGTGCCAGCAGCCAGGGGACAGGGTCGCACGAGCAGTACTTC.